This entry is about one T cell receptor beta chain. The length of the CDR3 is 18 residues. The data are from a study of Tregs in tolerant kidney transplant recipients. TCRdb's table, derived via immunoSEQ multiplex PCR, lists solely in-frame clones and lacks some. Of about 20,000 clones detected, 82% appear once; the ten largest clones hold 2% to 2.5%. The sample comprised Tregs from blood. The chain joins TRBV21-1 to TRBJ2-1. TRBV21-1 is a known pseudogene. This receptor was taken from a human donor in good health. CDR3: CASSVNLGWGACNNEQFF. The CDR3 DNA is TGTGCCAGCAGCGTAAACCTTGGTTGGGGGGCTTGCAACAATGAGCAGTTCTTC.